Each of the 8 T cell receptor beta chains below was sequenced from the same sample in a study of somatic mutations in cytotoxic T cells in rheumatoid arthritis. Assay: immunoSEQ multiplex PCR; the TCRdb copy retains only in-frame clones and omits some. Of some 26,000 clones listed, more than 75% were seen once; the top ten hold over 5%. Sequencing was done on a sample of CD8+ T cells sorted from blood. Receptors were obtained from a man aged 50-60 years in good health.

In nucleotides, the CDR3 is TGTGCCATCAGCCACTCAGGGGCAGCAGATACGCAGTATTTT. This codes for CAISHSGAADTQYF. The chain employs TRBV10-3 and TRBJ2-3; tentative D call: TRBD1 (6 bases). CDR1 ENHRY and CDR2 SYGVKD come from the germline V gene. The CDR3 is 14 amino acids. Trimming stripped 6 bases from V and 4 bases from J, with 14 bases between.

V gene TRBV7-9 combines with J gene TRBJ1-2; 11 bases line up with TRBD1. Germline CDR1 reads SEHNR; CDR2 reads FQNEAQ (reference sequence). This CDR3 has 15 amino acids. With 0 bases clipped from V and 8 bases from J, the junction kept 5 bases outside the gene matches. The chain's CDR3 is CASSLAGQGARGYTF. CDR3 nucleotides: TGTGCCAGCAGCTTAGCTGGACAGGGGGCGAGGGGCTACACCTTC. The whole variable domain, remainder taken from reference TRBV7-9 and TRBJ1-2, is DTGVSQNPRHKITKRGQNVTFRCDPISEHNRLYWYRQTLGQGPEFLTYFQNEAQLEKSRLLSDRFSAERPKGSFSTLEIQRTEQGDSAMYLCASSLAGQGARGYTFGSGTRLTVV.

J is TRBJ1-1 and V is TRBV29-1; 7 bases are a match to TRBD1. Trimming at V came to 7 bases and at J to 5 bases, leaving 7 bases not matched to a gene. The germline CDR1 and CDR2 sequences are SQVTM and ANQGSEA. The CDR3 covers 12 residues. The CDR3 nucleotides read TGCAGCGGACAGGGTTTGTGGACTGAAGCTTTCTTT. Translated: CSGQGLWTEAFF.

The chain couples TRBV30 to TRBJ1-2; D not resolved. Between the trimmed V and J ends, which lost 4 bases and 6 bases, there was a span of 9 bases. In germline, CDR1 is GTSNPN, CDR2 SVGIG (reference sequence). The CDR3 is 11 amino acids. The CDR3 is CAWTSPDGYTF. Here the CDR3 DNA reads TGTGCCTGGACGTCCCCGGATGGCTACACCTTC.

This clone occurred a few times. The chain recombines TRBV27 with TRBJ2-7, with a possible D match to TRBD2 (6 bases). Trimming left V 8 bases short and J 5 bases short, with 13 bases between. The CDR3 runs to 12 residues. The V gene's germline CDR1 is MNHEY and CDR2 SMNVEV (reference sequence). The CDR3, as DNA: TGTGCCAGCGGCGGGATCAGGGACGAGCAGTACTTC. Translation: CASGGIRDEQYF.

This clone was detected only a few times. The chain couples TRBV6-1 to TRBJ2-7; TRBD1 aligns across 8 bases. Trimming cost V 4 bases and J 5 bases; bases outside gene matches: 16. Per the germline V gene, CDR1 is MNHNS and CDR2 is SASEGT. The CDR3 spans 17 residues. The CDR3 coding sequence is TGTGCCAGCAGTGGGCAGGGGGCGAGGTATATGTCCCACGAGCAGTACTTC. Translating it yields CASSGQGARYMSHEQYF.

This clone was seen once. V and J are TRBV9 and TRBJ2-5, with D uncertain. V was cut by 0 bases and J by 4 bases, with 10 bases left in between. This CDR3 region has 14 residues. Looked up from germline, CDR1 is SGDLS and CDR2 is YYNGEE. The CDR3 nucleotides are TGTGCCAGCAGCGTAGATGGGGTTGGAGAGACCCAGTACTTC. Translating it yields CASSVDGVGETQYF.

This chain links TRBV19 with TRBJ2-1; the D gene is possibly TRBD2 (5 bases). The V end lost 5 bases, the J end lost 4 bases, and 15 bases lay between the germline ends. The CDR3 has 15 residues. Germline CDR1 is LNHDA and CDR2 is SQIVND (reference sequence). CDR3 sequence: CASSSGPGSYNEQFF. Written as DNA, the CDR3 is TGTGCCAGTAGTTCCGGGCCGGGGTCTTACAATGAGCAGTTCTTC.